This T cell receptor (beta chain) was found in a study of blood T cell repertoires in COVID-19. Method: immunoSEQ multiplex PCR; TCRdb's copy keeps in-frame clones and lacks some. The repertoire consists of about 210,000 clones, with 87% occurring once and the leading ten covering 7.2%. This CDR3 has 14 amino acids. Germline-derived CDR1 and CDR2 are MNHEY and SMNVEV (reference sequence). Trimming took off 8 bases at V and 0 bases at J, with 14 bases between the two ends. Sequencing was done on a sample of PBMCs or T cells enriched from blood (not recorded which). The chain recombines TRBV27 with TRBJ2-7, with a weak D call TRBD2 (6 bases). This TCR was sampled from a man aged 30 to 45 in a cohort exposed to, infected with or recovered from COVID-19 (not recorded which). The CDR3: CASPPGESSYEQYF. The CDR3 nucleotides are TGTGCCAGCCCTCCGGGGGAATCCTCCTACGAGCAGTACTTC.